This T cell receptor beta chain is drawn from a study of T-cell reconstitution after alpha-beta-depleted transplantation in children. General study results and limits: Some patients showed high day-60 TCRbeta diversity, which derived from surviving recipient T cells and thymic progenitors. Roughly two months post-transplant, alpha-beta T cells reportedly originated from several hundred graft clones that had expanded. It was newly produced T cells that mostly accounted for T-cell counts and diversity one year after transplant.

V was pared by 2 bases and J by 0 bases, with 11 bases of the junction left unmatched. Germline-derived CDR1 and CDR2 are MNHEY and SVGAGI. The CDR3 loop spans 19 amino acids. A library of TCRbeta sequences, prepared with unique molecular identifiers, was generated. Each CDR3 protein gets one entry after TCRdb re-called the PCR reads with MiXCR. The repertoire holds some 300,000 distinct CDR3 sequences, with 10% as singletons. Comments on this clonotype: Antigen unknown.

The clonotype comes from a boy less than two years old with acute myeloid leukemia, due to receive a stem cell transplant. This specimen was PBMCs, taken before TCRalphabeta/CD19-depleted stem cell transplant. V and J are TRBV6-5 and TRBJ2-4; TRBD1 matches 9 bases. Here the CDR3 DNA reads TGTGCCAGCAGTTACGGCCGGGACAGGGTCCTTCGAGCCAAAAACATTCAGTACTTC. The encoded protein is CASSYGRDRVLRAKNIQYF.